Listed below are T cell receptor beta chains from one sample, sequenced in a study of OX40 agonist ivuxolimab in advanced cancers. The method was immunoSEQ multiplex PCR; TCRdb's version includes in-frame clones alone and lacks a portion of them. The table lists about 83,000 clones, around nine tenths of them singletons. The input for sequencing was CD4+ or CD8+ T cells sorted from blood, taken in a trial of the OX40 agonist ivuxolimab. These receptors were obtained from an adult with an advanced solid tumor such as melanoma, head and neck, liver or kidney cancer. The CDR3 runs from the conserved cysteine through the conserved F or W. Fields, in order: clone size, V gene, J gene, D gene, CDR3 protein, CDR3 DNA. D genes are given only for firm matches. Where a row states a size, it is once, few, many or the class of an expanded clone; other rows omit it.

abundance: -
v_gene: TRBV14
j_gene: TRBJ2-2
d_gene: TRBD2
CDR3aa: CASSQATSVNTGELFF
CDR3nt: TGTGCCAGCAGCCAGGCGACTAGCGTGAACACCGGGGAGCTGTTTTTT

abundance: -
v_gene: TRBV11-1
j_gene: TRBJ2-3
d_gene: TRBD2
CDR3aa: CASSRGVTDTQYF
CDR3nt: TGTGCCAGCAGCCGGGGGGTCACAGATACGCAGTATTTT

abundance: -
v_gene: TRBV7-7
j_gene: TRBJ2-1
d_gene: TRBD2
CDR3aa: CASSFIAGAGEEQFF
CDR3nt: TGTGCCAGCAGCTTTATTGCGGGAGCCGGGGAAGAGCAGTTCTTC

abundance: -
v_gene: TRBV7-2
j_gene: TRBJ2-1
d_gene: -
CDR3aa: CASSLGYSANWEQFF
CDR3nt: TGTGCCAGCAGTCTCGGATATAGCGCCAATTGGGAGCAGTTCTTC

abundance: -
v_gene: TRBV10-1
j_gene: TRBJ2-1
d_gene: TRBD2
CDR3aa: CASNSGYDNNEQFF
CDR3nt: TGCGCCAGCAATAGCGGGTACGACAACAATGAGCAGTTCTTC

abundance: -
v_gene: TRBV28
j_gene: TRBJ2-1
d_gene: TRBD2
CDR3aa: CAIPIRGAGGENEQFF
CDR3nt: TGTGCCATCCCGATAAGGGGAGCGGGGGGGGAGAATGAGCAGTTCTTC

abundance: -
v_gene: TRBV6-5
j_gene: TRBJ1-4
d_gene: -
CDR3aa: CASSWGRVGEKLFF
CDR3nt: TGTGCCAGCAGTTGGGGAAGAGTCGGTGAAAAACTGTTTTTT

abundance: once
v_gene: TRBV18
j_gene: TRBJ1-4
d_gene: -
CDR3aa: CASSPMRDTYEKLFF
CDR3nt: TGTGCCAGCTCGCCAATGAGAGACACGTATGAAAAACTGTTTTTT

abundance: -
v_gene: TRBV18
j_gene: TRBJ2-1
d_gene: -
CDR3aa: CASSPESNGGQQFF
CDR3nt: TGTGCCAGCTCACCAGAATCAAACGGGGGGCAGCAGTTCTTC

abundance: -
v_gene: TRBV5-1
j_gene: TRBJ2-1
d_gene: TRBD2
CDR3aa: CASSSGLAGADEQFF
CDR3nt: TGCGCCAGCAGCTCCGGACTAGCGGGAGCGGATGAGCAGTTCTTC

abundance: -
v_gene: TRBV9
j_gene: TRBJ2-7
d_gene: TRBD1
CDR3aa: CASSVGSGTDEQYF
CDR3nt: TGTGCCAGCAGCGTAGGTTCAGGGACAGACGAGCAGTACTTC

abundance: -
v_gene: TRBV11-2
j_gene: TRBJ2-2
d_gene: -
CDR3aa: CASSPIAPGELFF
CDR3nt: TGTGCCAGCAGCCCGATAGCACCCGGGGAGCTGTTTTTT

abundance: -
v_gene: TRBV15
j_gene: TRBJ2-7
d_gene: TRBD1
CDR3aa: CATSRDPGTGVYEQYF
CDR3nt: TGTGCCACCAGCAGAGATCCTGGGACAGGGGTCTACGAGCAGTACTTC

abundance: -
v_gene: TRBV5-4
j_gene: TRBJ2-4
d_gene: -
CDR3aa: CASSLRGTKNIQYF
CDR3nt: TGTGCCAGCAGCTTGAGAGGGACTAAAAACATTCAGTACTTC

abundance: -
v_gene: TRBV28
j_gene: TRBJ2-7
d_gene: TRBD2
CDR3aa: CAGGRLAGEGEQYF
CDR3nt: TGTGCCGGGGGAAGACTAGCGGGAGAAGGCGAGCAGTACTTC

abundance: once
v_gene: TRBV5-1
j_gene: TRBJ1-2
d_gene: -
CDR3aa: CASSADRSNYGYTF
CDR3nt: TGCGCCAGCAGCGCTGACAGGTCTAACTATGGCTACACCTTC

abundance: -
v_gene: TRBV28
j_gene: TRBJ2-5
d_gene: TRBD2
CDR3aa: CASSYHRLAGTQETQYF
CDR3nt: TGTGCCAGCAGTTACCACCGACTAGCGGGGACGCAAGAGACCCAGTACTTC

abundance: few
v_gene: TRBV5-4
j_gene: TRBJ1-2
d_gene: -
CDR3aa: CASSLTGAVYGYTF
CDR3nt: TGTGCCAGCAGCTTGACGGGTGCAGTCTATGGCTACACCTTC

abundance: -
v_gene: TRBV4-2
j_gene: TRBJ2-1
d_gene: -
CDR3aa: CASSPPEGNEQFF
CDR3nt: TGTGCCAGCAGCCCCCCGGAGGGCAATGAGCAGTTCTTC

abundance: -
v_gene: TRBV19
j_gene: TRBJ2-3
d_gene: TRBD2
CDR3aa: CASSSLQLAPDTQYF
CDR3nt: TGTGCCAGTAGTTCCCTCCAACTAGCGCCAGATACGCAGTATTTT

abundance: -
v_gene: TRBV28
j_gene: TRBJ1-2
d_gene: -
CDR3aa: CASSPPTGNYGYTF
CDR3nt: TGTGCCAGCAGCCCCCCGACGGGAAACTATGGCTACACCTTC

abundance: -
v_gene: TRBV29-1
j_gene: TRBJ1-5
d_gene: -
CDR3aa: CSVSYGNQPQHF
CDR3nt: TGCAGCGTTAGTTATGGGAATCAGCCCCAGCATTTT

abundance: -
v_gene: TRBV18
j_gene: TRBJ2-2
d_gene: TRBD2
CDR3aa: CASSLLAGSNTGELFF
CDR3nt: TGTGCCAGCTCACTTTTAGCGGGATCGAACACCGGGGAGCTGTTTTTT

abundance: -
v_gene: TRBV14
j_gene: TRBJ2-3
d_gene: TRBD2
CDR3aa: CASSQTSRGWTDTQYF
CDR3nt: TGTGCCAGCAGCCAAACCTCGCGGGGGTGGACAGATACGCAGTATTTT

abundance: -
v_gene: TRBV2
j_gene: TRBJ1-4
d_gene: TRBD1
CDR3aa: CASSEATGVREKLFF
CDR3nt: TGTGCCAGCAGTGAAGCAACAGGGGTTAGGGAAAAACTGTTTTTT

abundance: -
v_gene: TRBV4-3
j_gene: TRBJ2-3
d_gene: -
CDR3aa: CASSQRGGANTDTQYF
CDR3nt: TGCGCCAGCAGCCAACGTGGGGGGGCGAACACAGATACGCAGTATTTT

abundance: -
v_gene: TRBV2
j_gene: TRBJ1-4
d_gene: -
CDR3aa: CASFEGIVTEKLFF
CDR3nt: TGTGCCAGCTTTGAGGGGATTGTCACTGAAAAACTGTTTTTT

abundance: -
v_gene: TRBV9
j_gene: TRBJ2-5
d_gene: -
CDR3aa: CASSVALGPGQETQYF
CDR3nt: TGTGCCAGCAGCGTAGCGCTTGGACCGGGCCAAGAGACCCAGTACTTC

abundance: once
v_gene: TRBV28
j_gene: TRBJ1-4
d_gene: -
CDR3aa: CASSPWAEGKLFF
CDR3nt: TGTGCCAGCAGCCCTTGGGCGGAGGGAAAACTGTTTTTT

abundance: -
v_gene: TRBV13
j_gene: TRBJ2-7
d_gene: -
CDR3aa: CASSLGQRRREQYF
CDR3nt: TGTGCCAGCAGCTTAGGGCAAAGACGTCGCGAGCAGTACTTC

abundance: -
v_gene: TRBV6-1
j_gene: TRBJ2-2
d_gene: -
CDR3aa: CASSDRNTGELFF
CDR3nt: TGTGCCAGCAGTGACAGGAACACCGGGGAGCTGTTTTTT

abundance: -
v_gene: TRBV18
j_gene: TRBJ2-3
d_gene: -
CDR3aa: CASSPRRSQHTDTQYF
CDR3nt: TGTGCCAGCTCACCACGCCGGTCCCAGCACACAGATACGCAGTATTTT